The sample holds a few counts of the clone carrying this TCR beta chain. Its specificity is unknown. Each CDR3 protein is one row after TCRdb ran MiXCR on the 5' RACE reads. This table holds nearly 550,000 distinct CDR3 sequences, 15% to 20% found once. This entry is derived from a study of T cells after yellow fever vaccination. Whole-study results and caveats: The CD4 compartment and the CD8 compartment contained a small share of clonotypes in common.

Germline values: CDR1 KGHSH, CDR2 LQKENI. The CDR3 loop spans 17 amino acids. The V and J ends lost 7 bases and 0 bases respectively, with 16 bases between them. This TCR was sampled from a man aged 30 to 39 who received the YFV17D yellow fever vaccine. Sequenced material: PBMCs, taken 15 days after the yellow fever booster vaccination. V and J are TRBV18 and TRBJ2-6, with D unresolved. This chain's CDR3 is CASCRTVPFSGANVLTF. The CDR3 region has the DNA TGTGCCAGCTGCCGGACGGTCCCCTTCTCTGGGGCCAACGTCCTGACTTTC.